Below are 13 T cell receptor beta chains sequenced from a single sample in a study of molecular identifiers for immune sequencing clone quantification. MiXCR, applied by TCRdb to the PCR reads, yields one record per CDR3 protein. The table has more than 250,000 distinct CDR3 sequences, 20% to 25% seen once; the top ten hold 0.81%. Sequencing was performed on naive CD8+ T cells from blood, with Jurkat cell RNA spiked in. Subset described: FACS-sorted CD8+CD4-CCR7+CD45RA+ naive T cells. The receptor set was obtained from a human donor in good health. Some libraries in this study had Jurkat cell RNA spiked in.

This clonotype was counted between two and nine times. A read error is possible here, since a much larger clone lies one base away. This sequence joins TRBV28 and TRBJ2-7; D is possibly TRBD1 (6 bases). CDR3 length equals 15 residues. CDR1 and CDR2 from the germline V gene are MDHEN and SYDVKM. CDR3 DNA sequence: TGTGCCAGCAGTTTCCTGCCCGACAGGCTATACGAGCGGTACTTC. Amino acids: CASSFLPDRLYERYF. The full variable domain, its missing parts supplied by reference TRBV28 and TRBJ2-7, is DVKVTQSSRYLVKRTGEKVFLECVQDMDHENMFWYRQDPGLGLRLIYFSYDVKMKEKGDIPEGYSVSREKKERFSLILESASTNQTSMYLCASSFLPDRLYERYFGPGTRLTVT.

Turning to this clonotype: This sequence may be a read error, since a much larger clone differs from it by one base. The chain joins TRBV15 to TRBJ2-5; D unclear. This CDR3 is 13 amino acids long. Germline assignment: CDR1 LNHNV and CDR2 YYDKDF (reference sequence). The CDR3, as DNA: TGTGCCACCAGCAGAGACGGGCGAGAGGCCCAGTACTTC. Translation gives CATSRDGREAQYF.

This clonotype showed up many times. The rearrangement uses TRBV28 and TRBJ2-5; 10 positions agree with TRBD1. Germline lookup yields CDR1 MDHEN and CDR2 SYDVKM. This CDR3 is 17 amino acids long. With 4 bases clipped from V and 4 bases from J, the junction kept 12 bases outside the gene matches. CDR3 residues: CASSSFPGQGSPETQYF. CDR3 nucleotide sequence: TGTGCCAGCAGTTCCTTCCCGGGACAGGGGTCCCCAGAGACCCAGTACTTC.

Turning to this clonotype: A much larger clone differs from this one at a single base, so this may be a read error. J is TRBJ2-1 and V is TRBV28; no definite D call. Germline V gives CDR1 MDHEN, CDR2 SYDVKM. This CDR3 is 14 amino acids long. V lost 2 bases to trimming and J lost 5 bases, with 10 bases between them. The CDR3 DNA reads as TGTGCCAGCAGTTTAAGGGTTACCCACAATGAGCAGTTCTTC. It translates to CASSLRVTHNEQFF.

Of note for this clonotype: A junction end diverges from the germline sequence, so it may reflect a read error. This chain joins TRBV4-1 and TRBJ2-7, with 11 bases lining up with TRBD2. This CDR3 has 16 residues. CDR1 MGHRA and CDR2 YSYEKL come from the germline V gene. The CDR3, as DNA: TGCGCCTGCAGCCAAAAGACTAGCGGGGTATCCTACGAGCAGTACTTC. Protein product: CACSQKTSGVSYEQYF.

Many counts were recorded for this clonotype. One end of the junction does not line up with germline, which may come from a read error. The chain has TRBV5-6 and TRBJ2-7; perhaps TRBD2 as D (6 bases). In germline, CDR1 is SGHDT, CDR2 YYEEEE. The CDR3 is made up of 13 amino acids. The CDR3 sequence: CASRPGSSYEQCF. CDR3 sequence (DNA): TGTGCCAGCCGCCCCGGGAGCTCCTACGAGCAGTGCTTC.

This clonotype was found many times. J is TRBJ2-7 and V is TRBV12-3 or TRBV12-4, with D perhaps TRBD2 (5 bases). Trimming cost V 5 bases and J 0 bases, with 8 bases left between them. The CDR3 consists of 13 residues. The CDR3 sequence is CASSLSASYEQYF. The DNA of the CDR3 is TGTGCCAGCAGTCTTAGCGCCTCCTACGAGCAGTACTTC.

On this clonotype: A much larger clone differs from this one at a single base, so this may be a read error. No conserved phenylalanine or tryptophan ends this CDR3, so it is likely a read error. In DNA form, the CDR3 reads TGTGCCAGCAGCGGCGGAAACATTCAGTACCTC. The encoded protein is CASSGGNIQYL. This chain uses TRBV28 with TRBJ2-4; the D is unclear. This CDR3 has 11 amino acids. Germline V CDR1 and CDR2: MDHEN, SYDVKM. Trimming took 6 bases from V and 6 from J, leaving 6 bases between them.

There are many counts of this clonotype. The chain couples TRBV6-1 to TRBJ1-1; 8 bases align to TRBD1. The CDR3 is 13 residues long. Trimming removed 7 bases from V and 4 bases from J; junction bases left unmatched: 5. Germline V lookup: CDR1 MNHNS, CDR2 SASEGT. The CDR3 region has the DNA TGTGCCAGCACTACAGGGGGTTTCACTGAAGCTTTCTTT. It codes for CASTTGGFTEAFF.

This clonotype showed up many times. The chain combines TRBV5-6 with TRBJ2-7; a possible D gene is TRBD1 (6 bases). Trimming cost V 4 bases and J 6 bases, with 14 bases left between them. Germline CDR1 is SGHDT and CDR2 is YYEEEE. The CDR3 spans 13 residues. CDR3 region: CASSTQQGGEQYF. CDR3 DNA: TGTGCCAGCAGCACCCAACAGGGTGGCGAGCAGTACTTC.

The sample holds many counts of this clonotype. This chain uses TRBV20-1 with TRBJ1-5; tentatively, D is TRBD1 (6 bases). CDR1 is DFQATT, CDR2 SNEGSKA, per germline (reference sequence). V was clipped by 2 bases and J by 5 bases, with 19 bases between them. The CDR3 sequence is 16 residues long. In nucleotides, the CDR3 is TGCAGTGCTAGAAAACCGGGACAACTGCCGGATCAGCCCCAGCATTTT. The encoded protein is CSARKPGQLPDQPQHF.

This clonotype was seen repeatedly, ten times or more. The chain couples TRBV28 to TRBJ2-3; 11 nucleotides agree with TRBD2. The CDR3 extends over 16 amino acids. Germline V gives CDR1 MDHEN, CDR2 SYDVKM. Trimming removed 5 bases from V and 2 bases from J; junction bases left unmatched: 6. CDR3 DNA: TGTGCCAGCAGTCCTGGGACTAGCGGACCCACAGATACGCAGTATTTT. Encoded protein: CASSPGTSGPTDTQYF.

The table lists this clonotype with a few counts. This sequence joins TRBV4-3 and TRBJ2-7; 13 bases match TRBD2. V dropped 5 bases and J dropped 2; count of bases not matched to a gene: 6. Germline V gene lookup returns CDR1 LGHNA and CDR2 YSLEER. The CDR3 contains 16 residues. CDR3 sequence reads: CASSFAGTSGTYEQYF. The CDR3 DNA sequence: TGCGCCAGCAGCTTTGCCGGGACTAGCGGGACCTACGAGCAGTACTTC.